The 17 T cell receptor beta chains given below trace back to one sample, sequenced in a study of T cell changes during pregnancy in multiple sclerosis. Libraries were prepared by immunoSEQ multiplex PCR; TCRdb keeps only in-frame clonotypes and omits some of them. Among fewer than 60,000 clones listed, less than 95% were seen once. Source: peripheral blood, taken after pregnancy. These receptors originate from a female donor in good health, enrolled as a control in a pregnancy study.

This rearrangement joins TRBV21-1 to TRBJ1-1. TRBV21-1 has pseudogene status. The CDR3 sequence is 11 residues long. The chain's CDR3 is CASRVNTEAFF. CDR3 in DNA: TGTGCCAGCCGGGTCAACACTGAAGCTTTCTTT.

This clone was detected only once. V is TRBV29-1 and J is TRBJ2-4; a possible D gene is TRBD2 (6 bases). Germline CDR1 reads SQVTM; CDR2 reads ANQGSEA. V was clipped by 6 bases and J by 5 bases, with 11 bases between them. This CDR3 is 12 amino acids long. The CDR3 is CSVWGDENIQYF. CDR3 DNA: TGCAGCGTCTGGGGGGATGAAAACATTCAGTACTTC.

The chain joins TRBV5-1 to TRBJ2-4; the D gene is possibly TRBD1 (6 bases). V was pared by 0 bases and J by 7 bases, with 14 bases between. CDR1 and CDR2 (germline): SGHRS, YFSETQ. CDR3 size: 15 residues. CDR3 in amino acids: CASSLDRVGMNIQYF. CDR3 DNA sequence: TGCGCCAGCAGCTTGGACAGGGTGGGAATGAACATTCAGTACTTC.

The V call is TRBV28, the J call TRBJ1-4; D call uncertain. V lost 5 bases and J lost 3, with 10 bases in between. Per the germline V gene, CDR1 is MDHEN and CDR2 is SYDVKM. This CDR3 has 14 residues. Here the CDR3 reads CASSPPSANEKLFF. Written as DNA, the CDR3 is TGTGCCAGCAGTCCCCCGTCGGCTAATGAAAAACTGTTTTTT. Full variable domain (missing parts from reference TRBV28 and TRBJ1-4): DVKVTQSSRYLVKRTGEKVFLECVQDMDHENMFWYRQDPGLGLRLIYFSYDVKMKEKGDIPEGYSVSREKKERFSLILESASTNQTSMYLCASSPPSANEKLFFGSGTQLSVL.

The CDR3 protein is CASRVQGQYTEAFF. The CDR3 DNA sequence: TGTGCCAGCCGGGTACAGGGCCAGTACACTGAAGCTTTCTTT. The genes are TRBV7-2 and TRBJ1-1; possible D gene TRBD1, 6 bases. Looked up from germline, CDR1 is SGHTA and CDR2 is FQGNSA. Trimming shortened V by 8 bases and J by 3 bases, and 16 bases separated the two germline ends. The CDR3 totals 14 residues.

The chain couples TRBV7-2 to TRBJ2-7; perhaps TRBD1 as D (5 bases). V shed 2 bases and J shed 5 bases, with 10 bases lying between them. CDR1 is SGHTA and CDR2 is FQGNSA in the germline V gene. The CDR3 has 13 residues. Written as DNA, the CDR3 is TGTGCCAGCAGCTTACAGGGTTTACACGAGCAGTACTTC. It encodes CASSLQGLHEQYF.

The chain carries TRBV2 and TRBJ1-5, with 7 bases lining up with TRBD1. Trimming cost V 5 bases and J 0 bases; bases outside gene matches: 13. CDR3 size: 18 residues. The germline V gene encodes CDR1 SNHLY and CDR2 FYNNEI. Here the CDR3 reads CASSRSQGNLYSNQPQHF. In DNA form, the CDR3 reads TGTGCCAGCAGTCGTTCACAGGGGAACCTCTATAGCAATCAGCCCCAGCATTTT. The entire variable domain, with the rest obtained from reference TRBV2 and TRBJ1-5, is as follows: EPEVTQTPSHQVTQMGQEVILRCVPISNHLYFYWYRQILGQKVEFLVSFYNNEISEKSEIFDDQFSVERPDGSNFTLKIRSTKLEDSAMYFCASSRSQGNLYSNQPQHFGDGTRLSIL.

The rearrangement joins TRBV4-1 to TRBJ1-5; 10 bases line up with TRBD1. Per the germline V gene, CDR1 is MGHRA and CDR2 is YSYEKL. V dropped 2 bases and J dropped 3; count of bases not matched to a gene: 7. The CDR3 has 17 amino acids. The CDR3, as DNA: TGCGCCAGCAGCCAAATCTTCGGGACAGGGGACAATCAGCCCCAGCATTTT. Translated: CASSQIFGTGDNQPQHF.

The chain joins TRBV7-2 to TRBJ2-4; TRBD2 is a possible D gene (5 bases). CDR1 and CDR2 (germline): SGHTA, FQGNSA. V was pared by 4 bases and J by 0 bases, with 13 bases between. The CDR3 runs 16 residues. The CDR3 region is CASSSVLALAKNIQYF. The CDR3 nucleotides read TGTGCCAGCAGCTCTGTCCTAGCTCTAGCCAAAAACATTCAGTACTTC.

The chain links TRBV28 to TRBJ1-2; no clear D. Trimming removed 1 base at V and 5 bases at J, with 8 bases between. The germline CDR1 and CDR2 sequences are MDHEN and SYDVKM. The CDR3 loop spans 13 amino acids. CDR3 sequence reads: CASSLSGIYGYTF. CDR3 nucleotide sequence: TGTGCCAGCAGTTTATCGGGGATTTATGGCTACACCTTC.

J is TRBJ2-1 and V is TRBV25-1; 7 bases fit TRBD1. The length of the CDR3 is 15 residues. Germline V gives CDR1 MGHDK, CDR2 SYGVNS. After removal of 4 bases from V and 2 bases from J, the junction contained 5 bases not matched to a gene. CDR3 loop: CASSALGGPYNEQFF. Written as DNA, the CDR3 is TGTGCCAGCAGTGCGTTAGGGGGCCCCTACAATGAGCAGTTCTTC.

The genes are TRBV5-1 and TRBJ2-3, with D perhaps matching TRBD2 (5 bases). The germline V and J ends were trimmed by 4 bases and 11 bases, with 32 bases remaining between them. Germline CDR1 reads SGHRS; CDR2 reads YFSETQ. The CDR3 has 18 amino acids. CDR3 DNA sequence: TGCGCCAGCAGCCCCAGTAATCGACTTCTGGGCCAATTGAGGGAGCAGTATTTT. This encodes CASSPSNRLLGQLREQYF.

The count of this clone is one. This chain links TRBV9 with TRBJ2-2, with D perhaps TRBD1 (5 bases). The V and J ends lost 3 bases and 7 bases respectively, with 16 bases between them. The CDR3 totals 15 residues. Germline V CDR1 and CDR2: SGDLS, YYNGEE. This chain's CDR3 is CASSALSGANGELFF. The CDR3 nucleotides read TGTGCCAGCAGCGCCTTGAGTGGGGCTAACGGGGAGCTGTTTTTT.

The chain uses TRBV4-1 and TRBJ2-7; weak D call: TRBD2 (6 bases). Germline V lookup: CDR1 MGHRA, CDR2 YSYEKL. This CDR3 region has 18 residues. The germline V and J ends were trimmed by 10 bases and 0 bases, with 28 bases remaining between them. The CDR3: CATSLREGIASSSYEQYF. The CDR3 DNA is TGCGCCACCTCCCTGCGGGAAGGGATAGCGTCCAGCTCCTACGAGCAGTACTTC.

Worth noting for this clone: This sample also contains other DNA sequences that code for the same CDR3. V gene TRBV5-5 combines with J gene TRBJ2-7; 12 positions match TRBD2. Looked up from germline, CDR1 is SGHKS and CDR2 is YYEKEE (reference sequence). This CDR3 contains 15 residues. V dropped 2 bases and J dropped 2; count of bases not matched to a gene: 2. The CDR3 loop is CASSFGLAGTYEQYF. CDR3 in DNA: TGTGCCAGCAGCTTTGGACTAGCGGGGACCTACGAGCAGTACTTC. Combining the CDR3 with reference TRBV5-5 and TRBJ2-7 gives the whole variable domain DAGVTQSPTHLIKTRGQQVTLRCSPISGHKSVSWYQQVLGQGPQFIFQYYEKEERGRGNFPDRFSARQFPNYSSELNVNALLLGDSALYLCASSFGLAGTYEQYFGPGTRLTVT.

This sequence joins TRBV19 and TRBJ2-2; D may be TRBD2 (6 bases). Trimming pared 7 bases from V and 7 bases from J, leaving 16 bases between. Per germline, CDR1 LNHDA and CDR2 SQIVND (reference sequence). This CDR3 spans 14 amino acids. The CDR3, as DNA: TGTGCCAGTACTCGATTGCGGGGCGACGGGGAGCTGTTTTTT. Amino acids: CASTRLRGDGELFF.

The CDR3 is CASSYADRGQGGYTF. CDR3 in DNA: TGTGCCAGCTCCTACGCGGACAGGGGGCAGGGTGGCTACACCTTC. The rearrangement links TRBV25-1 to TRBJ1-2; 11 bases align to TRBD1. Trimming removed 8 bases from V and 7 bases from J; junction bases left unmatched: 12. The CDR3 has 15 residues. Germline V gene sequence: CDR1 MGHDK, CDR2 SYGVNS.